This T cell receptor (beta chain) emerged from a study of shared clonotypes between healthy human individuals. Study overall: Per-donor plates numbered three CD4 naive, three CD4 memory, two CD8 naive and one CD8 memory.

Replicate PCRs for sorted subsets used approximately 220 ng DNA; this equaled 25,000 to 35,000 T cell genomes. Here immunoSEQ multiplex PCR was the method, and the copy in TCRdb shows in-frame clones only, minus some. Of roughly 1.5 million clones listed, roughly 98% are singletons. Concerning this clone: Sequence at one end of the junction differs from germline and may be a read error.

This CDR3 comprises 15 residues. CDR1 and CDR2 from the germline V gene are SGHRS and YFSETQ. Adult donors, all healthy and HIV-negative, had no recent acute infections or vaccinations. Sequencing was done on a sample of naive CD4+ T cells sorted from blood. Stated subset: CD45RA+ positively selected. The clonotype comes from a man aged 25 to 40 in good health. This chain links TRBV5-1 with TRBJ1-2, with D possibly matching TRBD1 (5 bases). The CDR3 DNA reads TGCGCCAGCAGTTTGGACCGGGGAACGGGGGATGGCTACACCTTC. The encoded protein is CASSLDRGTGDGYTF.